The 11 T cell receptor beta chains in this list originate from one sample, sequenced in a study of OX40 agonist ivuxolimab in advanced cancers. TCRdb's table, derived via immunoSEQ multiplex PCR, lists solely in-frame clones and lacks some. Of some 19,000 clones in the sample, around 87% are singletons; the top ten hold 15% to 20%. Sequenced here: CD4+ or CD8+ T cells sorted from blood, sampled in a trial of the OX40 agonist ivuxolimab. The receptors derive from an adult with an advanced solid tumor such as melanoma, head and neck, liver or kidney cancer.

CDR3 coding DNA: TGTGCCAGCAGCCCGCTCAGGGGGGGCTACGAGCAGTACTTC. Protein: CASSPLRGGYEQYF. V gene TRBV7-2 combines with J gene TRBJ2-7, with D perhaps given as TRBD1 or TRBD2 (7 bases each). V was trimmed by 5 bases and J by 3 bases, leaving 14 bases between them. CDR3 size: 14 residues. The V gene's germline CDR1 is SGHTA and CDR2 FQGNSA.

This chain joins TRBV27 and TRBJ2-2; D not certain. V was clipped by 6 bases and J by 7 bases, with 12 bases between them. Germline V gene data show CDR1 as MNHEY and CDR2 as SMNVEV (reference sequence). This CDR3 region has 13 residues. The CDR3 bases are TGTGCCAGCAGCCTTCTGACAAGCGGGGAGCTGTTTTTT. Its translation: CASSLLTSGELFF.

This clone turned up a few times. Here the CDR3 DNA reads TGTGCCAGCAGCGTGGGGGACACTGAAGCTTTCTTT. This gives the protein CASSVGDTEAFF. The V call is TRBV9, the J call TRBJ1-1; tentative D call: TRBD1 (5 bases). Per the germline V gene, CDR1 is SGDLS and CDR2 is YYNGEE. CDR3 length equals 12 residues. Deletions cut 2 bases from V and 3 bases from J, with 5 bases between.

This clone was counted a single time. The chain joins TRBV4-1 to TRBJ2-7; 8 bases fit TRBD2. V dropped 2 bases and J dropped 3; count of bases not matched to a gene: 0. In germline, CDR1 is MGHRA, CDR2 YSYEKL. The CDR3 contains 13 residues. The CDR3 region has the DNA TGCGCCAGCAGCCAAACTAGCGGCTACGAGCAGTACTTC. Translated: CASSQTSGYEQYF.

The V gene is TRBV7-6, the J gene TRBJ1-5; D is undetermined. V lost 0 bases and J lost 2, with 5 bases in between. Per the germline V gene, CDR1 is SGHVS and CDR2 is FNYEAQ. CDR3 length: 14 residues. CDR3 coding DNA: TGTGCCAGCAGCTTAGCCAGCGGCAATCAGCCCCAGCATTTT. This sequence encodes CASSLASGNQPQHF.

The DNA of the CDR3 is TGTGCCAGCAGCCCCGCAGCTTGGGAGCAGTTCTTC. Encoded protein: CASSPAAWEQFF. The chain recombines TRBV11-1 with TRBJ2-1; unclear D gene. CDR1 and CDR2 from the germline V gene are SGHAT and FQDESV (reference sequence). This CDR3 contains 12 residues. V lost 5 bases and J lost 10, with 12 bases in between.

This clone showed up just once. The chain has TRBV27 and TRBJ2-1; no clear D gene. The germline gives CDR1 MNHEY, CDR2 SMNVEV (reference sequence). Trimming took 1 base from V and 6 from J, leaving 7 bases between them. The CDR3 has 13 residues. CDR3 coding DNA: TGTGCCAGCAGTTTATTTACTTCCAATGAGCAGTTCTTC. It encodes CASSLFTSNEQFF.

The chain is built from TRBV30 and TRBJ2-7; the D call may be TRBD1 or TRBD2 (5 bases each). Germline V gives CDR1 GTSNPN, CDR2 SVGIG (reference sequence). Trimming shortened V by 0 bases and J by 5 bases, and 11 bases separated the two germline ends. The CDR3 totals 13 residues. CDR3 sequence reads: CAWSVLGGNEQYF. DNA of the CDR3: TGTGCCTGGAGTGTACTTGGGGGAAACGAGCAGTACTTC.

The chain joins TRBV6-6 to TRBJ2-6; TRBD1 might be the D (5 bases). V was clipped by 5 bases and J by 11 bases, with 13 bases between them. The length of the CDR3 is 13 residues. Germline loops: CDR1 MNHNY, CDR2 SVGAGI (reference sequence). CDR3 nucleotide sequence: TGTGCCAGCAGTGCTGTGGGGCAGGACGTCCTGACTTTC. Its protein product is CASSAVGQDVLTF.

The CDR3 loop is CSVDEGSGTEAFF. The DNA of the CDR3 is TGCAGCGTTGATGAGGGGTCGGGCACTGAAGCTTTCTTT. The rearrangement links TRBV29-1 to TRBJ1-1; D is perhaps TRBD1 (5 bases). Between the trimmed V and J ends, which lost 3 bases and 4 bases, there was a span of 12 bases. The CDR3 has 13 amino acids. Germline V gene data show CDR1 as SQVTM and CDR2 as ANQGSEA. Combining the CDR3 with reference TRBV29-1 and TRBJ1-1 gives the whole variable domain SAVISQKPSRDICQRGTSLTIQCQVDSQVTMMFWYRQQPGQSLTLIATANQGSEATYESGFVIDKFPISRPNLTFSTLTVSNMSPEDSSIYLCSVDEGSGTEAFFGQGTRLTVV.

The V and J genes are TRBV6-5 and TRBJ2-7, with a weak D call TRBD2 (6 bases). The CDR3 is 13 amino acids. V lost 5 bases to trimming and J lost 3 bases, with 11 bases between them. Germline V gives CDR1 MNHEY, CDR2 SVGAGI. In DNA, the CDR3 is TGTGCCAGCAGTCAGGTGGGGGGCTACGAGCAGTACTTC. Translated, it gives CASSQVGGYEQYF.